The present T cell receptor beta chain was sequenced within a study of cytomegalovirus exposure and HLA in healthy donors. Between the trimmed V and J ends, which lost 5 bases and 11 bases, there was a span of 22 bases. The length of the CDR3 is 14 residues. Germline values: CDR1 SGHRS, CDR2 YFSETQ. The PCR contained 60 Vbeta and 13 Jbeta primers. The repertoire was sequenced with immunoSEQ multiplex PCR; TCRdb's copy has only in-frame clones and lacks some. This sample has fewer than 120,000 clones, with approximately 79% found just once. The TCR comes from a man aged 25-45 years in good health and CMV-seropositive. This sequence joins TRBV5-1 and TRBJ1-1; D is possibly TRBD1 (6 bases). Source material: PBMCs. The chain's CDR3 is CASSFRGESTSAFF. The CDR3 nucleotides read TGCGCCAGCAGTTTCAGGGGCGAGTCCACCTCGGCTTTCTTT.